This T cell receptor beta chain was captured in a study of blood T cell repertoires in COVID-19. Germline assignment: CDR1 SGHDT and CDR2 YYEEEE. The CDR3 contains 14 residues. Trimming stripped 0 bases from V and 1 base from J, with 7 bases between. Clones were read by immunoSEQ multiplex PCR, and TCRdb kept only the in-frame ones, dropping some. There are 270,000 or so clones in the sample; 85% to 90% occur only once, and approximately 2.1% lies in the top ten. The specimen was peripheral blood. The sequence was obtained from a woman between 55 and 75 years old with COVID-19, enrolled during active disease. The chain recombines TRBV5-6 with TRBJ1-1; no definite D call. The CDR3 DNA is TGTGCCAGCAGCTTGGCAACGGGGAACACTGAAGCTTTCTTT. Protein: CASSLATGNTEAFF.